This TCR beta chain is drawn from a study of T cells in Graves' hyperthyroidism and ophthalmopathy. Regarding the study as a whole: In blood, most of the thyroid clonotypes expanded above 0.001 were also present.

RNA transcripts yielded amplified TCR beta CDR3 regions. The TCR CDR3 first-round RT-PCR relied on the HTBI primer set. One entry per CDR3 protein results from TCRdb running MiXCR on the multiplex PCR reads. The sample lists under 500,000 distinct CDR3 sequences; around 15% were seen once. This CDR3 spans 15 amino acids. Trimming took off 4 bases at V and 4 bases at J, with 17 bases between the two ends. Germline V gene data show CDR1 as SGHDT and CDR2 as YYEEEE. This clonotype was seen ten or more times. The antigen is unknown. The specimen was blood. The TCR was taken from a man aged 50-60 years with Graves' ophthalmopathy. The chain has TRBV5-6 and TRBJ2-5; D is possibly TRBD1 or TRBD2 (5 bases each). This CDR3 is CASSRGTGVPETQYF. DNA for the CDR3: TGTGCCAGCAGCCGGGGAACAGGAGTTCCAGAGACCCAGTACTTC.